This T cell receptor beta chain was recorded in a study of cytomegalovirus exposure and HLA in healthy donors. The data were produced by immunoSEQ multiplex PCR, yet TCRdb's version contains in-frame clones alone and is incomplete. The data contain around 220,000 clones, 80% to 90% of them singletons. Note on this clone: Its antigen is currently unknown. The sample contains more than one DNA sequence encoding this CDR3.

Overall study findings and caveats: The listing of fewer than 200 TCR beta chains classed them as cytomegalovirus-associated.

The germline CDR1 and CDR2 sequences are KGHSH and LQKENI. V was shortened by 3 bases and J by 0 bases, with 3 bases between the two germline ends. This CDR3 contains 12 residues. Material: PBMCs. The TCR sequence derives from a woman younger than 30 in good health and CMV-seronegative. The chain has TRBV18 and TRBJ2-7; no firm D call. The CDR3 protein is CASSPSSYEQYF. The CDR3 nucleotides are TGTGCCAGCTCACCTAGCTCCTACGAGCAGTACTTC.